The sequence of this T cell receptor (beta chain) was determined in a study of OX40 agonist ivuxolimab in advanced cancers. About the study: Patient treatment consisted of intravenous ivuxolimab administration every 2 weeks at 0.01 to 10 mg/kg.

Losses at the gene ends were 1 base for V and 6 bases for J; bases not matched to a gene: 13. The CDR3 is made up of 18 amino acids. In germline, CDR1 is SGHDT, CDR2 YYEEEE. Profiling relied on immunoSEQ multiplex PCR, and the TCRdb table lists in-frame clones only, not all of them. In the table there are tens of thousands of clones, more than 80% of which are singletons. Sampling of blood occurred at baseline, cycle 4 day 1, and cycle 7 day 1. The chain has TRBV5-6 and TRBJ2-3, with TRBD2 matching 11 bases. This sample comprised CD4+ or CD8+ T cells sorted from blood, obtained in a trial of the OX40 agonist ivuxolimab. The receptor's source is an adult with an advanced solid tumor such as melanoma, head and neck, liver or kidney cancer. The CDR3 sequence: CASSLTLLAGALEDTQYF. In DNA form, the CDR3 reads TGTGCCAGCAGCTTGACTTTACTAGCGGGGGCCTTGGAGGATACGCAGTATTTT.